The 3 T cell receptor beta chains presented below share a single source sample, sequenced in a study of blood T cell repertoires in COVID-19. TCRdb keeps only in-frame clones here, not all; method: immunoSEQ multiplex PCR. Of about 190,000 clones listed, about three quarters are singletons. Input material: peripheral blood. The source of these receptors is a woman of 80 years or more with active or convalescent COVID-19.

The J gene is TRBJ2-1, the V gene TRBV7-8; 7 bases line up with TRBD2. V shed 7 bases and J 1 base; nucleotides not matched to a gene: 13. CDR1 and CDR2 (germline): SGHVS, FQNEAQ. There are 17 residues in the CDR3. DNA for the CDR3: TGTGCCAGCATCAAAAGACGCGGGGGAGGGTCCTACAATGAGCAGTTCTTC. As protein: CASIKRRGGGSYNEQFF. Drawing the rest from reference TRBV7-8 and TRBJ2-1, the complete variable domain is GAGVSQSPRYKVAKRGQDVALRCDPISGHVSLFWYQQALGQGPEFLTYFQNEAQLDKSGLPSDRFFAERPEGSVSTLKIQRTQQEDSAVYLCASIKRRGGGSYNEQFFGPGTRLTVL.

The chain combines TRBV2 with TRBJ1-3; TRBD1 aligns across 7 bases. The CDR3 consists of 15 residues. V shed 7 bases and J 5 bases; nucleotides not matched to a gene: 11. Germline CDR1 SNHLY, CDR2 FYNNEI. The CDR3 protein is CASTLRRDRRNTIYF. As DNA, the CDR3 is TGTGCCAGCACTCTCCGTCGGGACAGAAGAAACACCATATATTTT.

In this sample, this clone turned up a few times. The chain uses TRBV2 and TRBJ1-5; no definite D call. Germline CDR1 reads SNHLY; CDR2 reads FYNNEI. The germline V and J ends were trimmed by 1 base and 2 bases, with 12 bases remaining between them. This CDR3 comprises 16 residues. CDR3 bases: TGTGCCAGCAGTGAAGGGGCGCCCCTTGGCAATCAGCCCCAGCATTTT. Amino acids: CASSEGAPLGNQPQHF.